The clone carrying this TCR beta chain was detected once. Sequencing was performed with immunoSEQ multiplex PCR; in TCRdb, only in-frame clones are kept and a portion is missing. The sample consists of about 130,000 clones, 93% of them appearing once. This record belongs to a study of control samples from healthy donors and cancer patients. The V gene's germline CDR1 is LGHNA and CDR2 YSLEER. The CDR3 has 16 residues. V lost 4 bases, J lost 6 bases, and 22 bases lay in between. The origin of this receptor is a man aged 45-65 years with head and neck cancer. The chain joins TRBV4-3 to TRBJ2-7, with a possible D match to TRBD2 (6 bases). Sequencing was done on a sample of PBMCs. The CDR3 DNA reads TGCGCCAGCAGCCTTGGAACCGGGACTCAGGGCGGCGAGCAGTACTTC. Protein product: CASSLGTGTQGGEQYF.